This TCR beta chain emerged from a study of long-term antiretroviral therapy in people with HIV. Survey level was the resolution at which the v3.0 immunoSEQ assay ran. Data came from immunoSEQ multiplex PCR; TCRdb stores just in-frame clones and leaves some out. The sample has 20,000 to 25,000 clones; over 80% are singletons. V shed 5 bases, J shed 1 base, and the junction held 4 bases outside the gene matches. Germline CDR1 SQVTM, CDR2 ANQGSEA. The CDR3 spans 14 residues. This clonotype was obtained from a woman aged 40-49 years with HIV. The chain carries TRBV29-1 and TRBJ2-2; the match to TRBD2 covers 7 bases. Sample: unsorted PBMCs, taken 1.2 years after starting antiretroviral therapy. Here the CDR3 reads CSVQTSWNTGELFF. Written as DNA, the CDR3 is TGCAGCGTTCAGACTAGCTGGAACACCGGGGAGCTGTTTTTT.